A selection of T cell receptor beta chains follows, all from one sample in a study of blood T cell repertoires in COVID-19. The protocol was immunoSEQ multiplex PCR, while the TCRdb copy is restricted to in-frame clones and leaves out a portion. Among 110,000 to 150,000 clones, under 85% were seen once, and the ten largest hold 1.5% to 2%. The specimen sequenced was PBMCs or T cells enriched from blood (not recorded which). Receptors were obtained from a woman younger than 35 who had been exposed to COVID-19. Each CDR3 is given with its conserved first and last residue. The D gene is left open where the match is weak. The size field is filled for only some rows; it gives once, few, many or a size class.

CDR3 length: 16; J gene: TRBJ2-1; D gene: TRBD2; V gene: TRBV11-2; clone size: once; CDR3 DNA: TGTGCCAGCAGCCCGACTAGCGGGAAATTATACAATGAGCAGTTCTTC; CDR3 protein: CASSPTSGKLYNEQFF
CDR3 length: 12; J gene: TRBJ2-7; D gene: TRBD2; V gene: TRBV2; clone size: -; CDR3 DNA: TGTGCCAGCAGTGGGACTAGCCGGGAGCAGTACTTC; CDR3 protein: CASSGTSREQYF
CDR3 length: 15; J gene: TRBJ1-3; D gene: -; V gene: TRBV7-9; clone size: -; CDR3 DNA: TGTGCCAGCAGCCCAAGGAGAAACTCTGGAAACACCATATATTTT; CDR3 protein: CASSPRRNSGNTIYF
CDR3 length: 13; J gene: TRBJ2-7; D gene: TRBD1; V gene: TRBV30; clone size: -; CDR3 DNA: TGTGCCTGGAACCGCGGGACAGGTGACGAGCAGTACTTC; CDR3 protein: CAWNRGTGDEQYF
CDR3 length: 15; J gene: TRBJ2-5; D gene: TRBD2; V gene: TRBV11-3; clone size: -; CDR3 DNA: TGTGCCAGCAGCTCAAGTGCGGGAGGAGAAGAGACCCAGTACTTC; CDR3 protein: CASSSSAGGEETQYF
CDR3 length: 16; J gene: TRBJ2-1; D gene: -; V gene: TRBV4-3; clone size: once; CDR3 DNA: TGCGCCAGCAGCCAAGATACAGGCGGTGGGTACAATGAGCAGTTCTTC; CDR3 protein: CASSQDTGGGYNEQFF
CDR3 length: 14; J gene: TRBJ1-1; D gene: -; V gene: TRBV4-1; clone size: -; CDR3 DNA: TGCGCCAGCAGCCAACCGCGGGGAGGGAACGAGGCTTTCTTT; CDR3 protein: CASSQPRGGNEAFF
CDR3 length: 15; J gene: TRBJ2-7; D gene: -; V gene: TRBV2; clone size: -; CDR3 DNA: TGTGCCAGCAGTCAAGGCGGACAGCTGATCTACGAGCAGTACTTC; CDR3 protein: CASSQGGQLIYEQYF
CDR3 length: 14; J gene: TRBJ1-1; D gene: -; V gene: TRBV6-5; clone size: few; CDR3 DNA: TGTGCCAGCAACCGAAACCGGGACACGGGGATGGCTTTCTTT; CDR3 protein: CASNRNRDTGMAFF
CDR3 length: 17; J gene: TRBJ2-5; D gene: -; V gene: TRBV2; clone size: -; CDR3 DNA: TGTGCCAGCAGTGGGGGGCCGGGCCCTATCTACCAAGAGACCCAGTACTTC; CDR3 protein: CASSGGPGPIYQETQYF
CDR3 length: 13; J gene: TRBJ1-1; D gene: -; V gene: TRBV3-1/TRBV3-2; clone size: -; CDR3 DNA: TGTGCCAGCAGCCAGGGGGGGAACACTGAAGCTTTCTTT; CDR3 protein: CASSQGGNTEAFF
CDR3 length: 15; J gene: TRBJ1-1; D gene: -; V gene: TRBV7-9; clone size: once; CDR3 DNA: TGTGCCAGCAGCTACCAACAGGGCAGGGGCACTGAAGCTTTCTTT; CDR3 protein: CASSYQQGRGTEAFF
CDR3 length: 14; J gene: TRBJ2-7; D gene: -; V gene: TRBV29-1; clone size: -; CDR3 DNA: TGCAGCGTTGAATCCGGTTCGAGCTCCTACGAGCAGTACTTC; CDR3 protein: CSVESGSSSYEQYF
CDR3 length: 19; J gene: TRBJ2-2; D gene: -; V gene: TRBV18; clone size: -; CDR3 DNA: TGTGCCAGCTCAGGGACCAGGGACATCGAACTTCAGAACACCGGGGAGCTGTTTTTT; CDR3 protein: CASSGTRDIELQNTGELFF
CDR3 length: 16; J gene: TRBJ1-2; D gene: TRBD1; V gene: TRBV28; clone size: -; CDR3 DNA: TGTGCCAGCAGTTCGGCGACAGGGGCGGTGTACTATGGCTACACCTTC; CDR3 protein: CASSSATGAVYYGYTF
CDR3 length: 15; J gene: TRBJ2-7; D gene: -; V gene: TRBV5-1; clone size: once; CDR3 DNA: TGCGCCAGCAGCCCCCGGGGGGCGCCTATTTACGAGCAGTACTTC; CDR3 protein: CASSPRGAPIYEQYF
CDR3 length: 12; J gene: TRBJ2-1; D gene: -; V gene: TRBV7-9; clone size: -; CDR3 DNA: TGTGCCAGCAGCCCGCAGGGCGGGGCTTGGTTCTTC; CDR3 protein: CASSPQGGAWFF
CDR3 length: 13; J gene: TRBJ1-2; D gene: TRBD1; V gene: TRBV6-5; clone size: -; CDR3 DNA: TGTGCCAGCAGACCGACAGGGAACTATGGCTACACCTTC; CDR3 protein: CASRPTGNYGYTF
CDR3 length: 14; J gene: TRBJ2-3; D gene: -; V gene: TRBV11-3; clone size: -; CDR3 DNA: TGTGCCAGCAGCAGATCACTAGTTGGAGATACGCAGTATTTT; CDR3 protein: CASSRSLVGDTQYF
CDR3 length: 15; J gene: TRBJ2-3; D gene: -; V gene: TRBV3-1/TRBV3-2; clone size: -; CDR3 DNA: TGTGCCAGCAGCCAGGGCGGGATAATAACAGATACGCAGTATTTT; CDR3 protein: CASSQGGIITDTQYF
CDR3 length: 14; J gene: TRBJ2-7; D gene: -; V gene: TRBV19; clone size: once; CDR3 DNA: TGTGCCAGTAGTACGGCGGGCGTCTTCTACGAGCAGTACTTC; CDR3 protein: CASSTAGVFYEQYF
CDR3 length: 12; J gene: TRBJ1-5; D gene: -; V gene: TRBV28; clone size: -; CDR3 DNA: TGTGCCAGCAGTGGTCAGGGCCAGCCCCAGCATTTT; CDR3 protein: CASSGQGQPQHF
CDR3 length: 16; J gene: TRBJ2-5; D gene: TRBD2; V gene: TRBV5-4; clone size: -; CDR3 DNA: TGTGCCAGCAGCTTCGGACTAGCCGGGGGGAAGGAGACCCAGTACTTC; CDR3 protein: CASSFGLAGGKETQYF
CDR3 length: 16; J gene: TRBJ2-7; D gene: TRBD2; V gene: TRBV15; clone size: once; CDR3 DNA: TGTGCCACCAGCAGAGGACTAGCGGGACCACAGGGCGAGCAGTACTTC; CDR3 protein: CATSRGLAGPQGEQYF
CDR3 length: 13; J gene: TRBJ2-7; D gene: -; V gene: TRBV14; clone size: -; CDR3 DNA: TGTGCCAGCAGCCAAGATCCGCCGGAGTGGCAGTACTTC; CDR3 protein: CASSQDPPEWQYF
CDR3 length: 14; J gene: TRBJ1-6; D gene: -; V gene: TRBV18; clone size: -; CDR3 DNA: TGTGCCAGCTCATCAACGGGGTCGAATTCACCCCTCCACTTT; CDR3 protein: CASSSTGSNSPLHF
CDR3 length: 13; J gene: TRBJ1-1; D gene: TRBD1; V gene: TRBV27; clone size: -; CDR3 DNA: TGTGCCAGCCTCCGCCGAGAGGGGGCTCGGGCTTTCTTT; CDR3 protein: CASLRREGARAFF
CDR3 length: 15; J gene: TRBJ2-7; D gene: TRBD2; V gene: TRBV5-1; clone size: -; CDR3 DNA: TGCGCCAGCTTTCCCGGACTAGATTTCTCCTACGAGCAGTACTTC; CDR3 protein: CASFPGLDFSYEQYF
CDR3 length: 17; J gene: TRBJ1-3; D gene: -; V gene: TRBV7-6; clone size: -; CDR3 DNA: TGTGCCAGCAGCCAAAGGGGCGGCATTTCCCCTGGAAACACCATATATTTT; CDR3 protein: CASSQRGGISPGNTIYF
CDR3 length: 12; J gene: TRBJ2-1; D gene: -; V gene: TRBV12-3/TRBV12-4; clone size: -; CDR3 DNA: TGTGCCAGCAGCTCCCTGCGGAATGAGCAGTTCTTC; CDR3 protein: CASSSLRNEQFF
CDR3 length: 15; J gene: TRBJ1-1; D gene: TRBD1; V gene: TRBV5-1; clone size: -; CDR3 DNA: TGCGCCAGCAGCTGGGGACTGACAGGGGGCACTGAAGCTTTCTTT; CDR3 protein: CASSWGLTGGTEAFF
CDR3 length: 13; J gene: TRBJ2-1; D gene: -; V gene: TRBV6-2/TRBV6-3; clone size: -; CDR3 DNA: TGTGCCAGCAGTGAGGGCGTGGAAAATGAGCAGTTCTTC; CDR3 protein: CASSEGVENEQFF
CDR3 length: 11; J gene: TRBJ2-3; D gene: -; V gene: TRBV11-2; clone size: -; CDR3 DNA: TGTGCCAGCAGCTATAGAGATACGCAGTATTTT; CDR3 protein: CASSYRDTQYF
CDR3 length: 12; J gene: TRBJ1-2; D gene: -; V gene: TRBV28; clone size: once; CDR3 DNA: TGTGCCAGCAGTTTCTCCTACTATGGCTACACCTTC; CDR3 protein: CASSFSYYGYTF
CDR3 length: 13; J gene: TRBJ2-7; D gene: -; V gene: TRBV5-1; clone size: -; CDR3 DNA: TGCGCCAGCAGCTTCGGACAGAACTACGAGCAGTACTTC; CDR3 protein: CASSFGQNYEQYF
CDR3 length: 15; J gene: TRBJ1-6; D gene: -; V gene: TRBV28; clone size: -; CDR3 DNA: TGTGCCAGCAGTTTGGGGACATTGGTAAATTCACCCCTCCACTTT; CDR3 protein: CASSLGTLVNSPLHF
CDR3 length: 16; J gene: TRBJ2-1; D gene: TRBD2; V gene: TRBV4-2; clone size: -; CDR3 DNA: TGTGCCAGCAGCCATAGCCCGGGACTACTAAACAATGAGCAGTTCTTC; CDR3 protein: CASSHSPGLLNNEQFF
CDR3 length: 14; J gene: TRBJ2-7; D gene: -; V gene: TRBV5-5; clone size: -; CDR3 DNA: TGTGCCAGCAGCAACGTATTCAGGGTGGGGGAGCAGTACTTC; CDR3 protein: CASSNVFRVGEQYF
CDR3 length: 15; J gene: TRBJ2-3; D gene: TRBD1; V gene: TRBV25-1; clone size: -; CDR3 DNA: TGTGCCAGGTGGACCAGACAGGGATGCACAGATACGCAGTATTTT; CDR3 protein: CARWTRQGCTDTQYF
CDR3 length: 14; J gene: TRBJ2-2; D gene: -; V gene: TRBV6-5; clone size: -; CDR3 DNA: TGTGCCAGCACTTATGAACAGAACACCGGGGAGCTGTTTTTT; CDR3 protein: CASTYEQNTGELFF
CDR3 length: 16; J gene: TRBJ2-3; D gene: -; V gene: TRBV24-1; clone size: -; CDR3 DNA: TGTGCCACCAGTGACCGTGACACAGGCTCCACAGATACGCAGTATTTT; CDR3 protein: CATSDRDTGSTDTQYF
CDR3 length: 20; J gene: TRBJ2-5; D gene: TRBD2; V gene: TRBV14; clone size: -; CDR3 DNA: TGTGCCAGCAGCCAAGACGTCCAGGGTAGCGGGAGGGCCGGAAAAGAGACCCAGTACTTC; CDR3 protein: CASSQDVQGSGRAGKETQYF
CDR3 length: 13; J gene: TRBJ1-1; D gene: -; V gene: TRBV7-9; clone size: -; CDR3 DNA: TGTGCCAGCAGCACATGGGGGGGCACTGAAGCTTTCTTT; CDR3 protein: CASSTWGGTEAFF
CDR3 length: 17; J gene: TRBJ2-2; D gene: -; V gene: TRBV3-1/TRBV3-2; clone size: -; CDR3 DNA: TGTGCCAGCAGCCGCCCGTGGGGCAGGGTCGGGACCGGGGAGCTGTTTTTT; CDR3 protein: CASSRPWGRVGTGELFF
CDR3 length: 15; J gene: TRBJ2-3; D gene: TRBD2; V gene: TRBV4-2; clone size: -; CDR3 DNA: TGTGCCAGCAGCCAAGGCGGGAGGGACACAGATACGCAGTATTTT; CDR3 protein: CASSQGGRDTDTQYF
CDR3 length: 13; J gene: TRBJ2-3; D gene: -; V gene: TRBV27; clone size: -; CDR3 DNA: TGTGCCAGCAGTTCACAGGTTGCAGATACGCAGTATTTT; CDR3 protein: CASSSQVADTQYF
CDR3 length: 12; J gene: TRBJ1-1; D gene: -; V gene: TRBV3-1/TRBV3-2; clone size: -; CDR3 DNA: TGTGCCAGCAGCCAAGCCCCGACTGAAGCTTTCTTT; CDR3 protein: CASSQAPTEAFF
CDR3 length: 15; J gene: TRBJ1-1; D gene: -; V gene: TRBV10-1; clone size: -; CDR3 DNA: TGCGCCAGCAGTGAGTCACCTCTCGGGGGAACTGAAGCTTTCTTT; CDR3 protein: CASSESPLGGTEAFF
CDR3 length: 15; J gene: TRBJ2-5; D gene: TRBD2; V gene: TRBV5-4; clone size: -; CDR3 DNA: TGTGCCAGCAGCCGGACTAGCGGGAGCGGGGAGACCCAGTACTTC; CDR3 protein: CASSRTSGSGETQYF
CDR3 length: 16; J gene: TRBJ2-1; D gene: TRBD2; V gene: TRBV19; clone size: -; CDR3 DNA: TGTGCCAGTAGTACCATAGCGGGGAGCTCCTACAATGAGCAGTTCTTC; CDR3 protein: CASSTIAGSSYNEQFF
CDR3 length: 14; J gene: TRBJ2-1; D gene: -; V gene: TRBV27; clone size: -; CDR3 DNA: TGTGCCAGCAGCCCCCTTCGGGACTACAATGAGCAGTTCTTC; CDR3 protein: CASSPLRDYNEQFF
CDR3 length: 15; J gene: TRBJ2-1; D gene: -; V gene: TRBV11-2; clone size: -; CDR3 DNA: TGTGCCAGCAGCCTAGACAGACACCCCTACAATGAGCAGTTCTTC; CDR3 protein: CASSLDRHPYNEQFF
CDR3 length: 14; J gene: TRBJ2-2; D gene: TRBD1; V gene: TRBV19; clone size: -; CDR3 DNA: TGTGCCAGTAGTAGCAGGGGGCAGGGCGGGGAGCTGTTTTTT; CDR3 protein: CASSSRGQGGELFF
CDR3 length: 18; J gene: TRBJ2-1; D gene: TRBD2; V gene: TRBV7-8; clone size: once; CDR3 DNA: TGTGCCAGCAGCTTACCCCGGCGACTAGCGGGCCTAGGCAATGAGCAGTTCTTC; CDR3 protein: CASSLPRRLAGLGNEQFF
CDR3 length: 13; J gene: TRBJ2-5; D gene: TRBD1; V gene: TRBV14; clone size: -; CDR3 DNA: TGTGCCAGCAGCCGGCAGGGGGTCGAGACCCAGTACTTC; CDR3 protein: CASSRQGVETQYF
CDR3 length: 14; J gene: TRBJ2-1; D gene: -; V gene: TRBV9; clone size: -; CDR3 DNA: TGTGCCAGCAGCGACCCCGGGAGTTACAATGAGCAGTTCTTC; CDR3 protein: CASSDPGSYNEQFF
CDR3 length: 17; J gene: TRBJ2-1; D gene: TRBD2; V gene: TRBV5-6; clone size: -; CDR3 DNA: TGTGCCAGCGCGTGGGGGGGTTGGTGGGAGCCAAACAATGAGCAGTTCTTC; CDR3 protein: CASAWGGWWEPNNEQFF